This record covers a single T cell receptor beta chain. The specificity of this receptor is unknown. No base-level quality is on record; no much larger clone is a single base apart. Library preparation was by PCR. DNA from cultured CD4+ T cells was subjected to TCR sequencing with the Oncomine TCR Beta short-read assay at the Johns Hopkins FTIC core. Genomic DNA was extracted from the cultured CD4+ T cells with the QIAamp micro DNA kit. Oncomine TCR Beta libraries from cultured CD4+ T cells were pooled with unique dual indexes and sequenced on an Illumina iSeq 100. Under the source paper's analysis protocol: Non-productive sequences were filtered out, and CDR3s that did not start with C, did not end with F or W, or were shorter than 7 amino acids were discarded. Antigen-specific clonotypes were identified with the MANAFEST web application by comparing peptide-stimulated wells with reference and other culture wells. For a clone to be called positive, the clone needed an FDR below 0.05, an odds ratio above 5, and a productive frequency above 0.1% in at least two of three replicate wells. Clonotypes that were significantly expanded in both SARS-CoV-2 spike wells and at least one common cold coronavirus spike condition were defined as cross-reactive. Similarity between CDR3 sequences was evaluated in R version 3.6.1 using Levenshtein distances (stringdist) and unrooted phylogenetic trees (ape). Through fastp at Q25 and MiXCR, TCRdb rebuilt clones from the public reads, retaining in-frame beta chains. All rows with the same CDR3 protein become a single entry with the most common DNA and genes. The V and J calls reflect TCRdb's pipeline rather than the authors' work. Present in this sample are some 13,000 distinct CDR3 sequences, about half of which were seen just once. The top ten clones comprise roughly a tenth of the sample.

The data belong to a study of vaccination and CD4 T cells after COVID-19 (dated by TCRdb to between 2022 and 2023). About the investigation overall: Convalescent patients had a positive SARS-CoV-2 result on nasal swab PCR, and of these patients, fewer than ten had mild disease and one had severe disease. Post-vaccine blood samples were taken a median of about 77 days after the second vaccine dose, with a range of roughly 13 to 250 days. Participants received two doses of either the Pfizer-BioNTech BNT162b2 vaccine (n=8) or the Moderna mRNA-1273 vaccine (n=2). In the convalescent cohort there were six males and four females, among whom were two Hispanic individuals, seven Caucasians, two Asians and one multiracial person. In control cultures, a CEFX viral epitope pool was used as positive control, an HIV-1 Nef peptide pool was used as negative control, or no peptide was added. The spike-specific CD4+ TCR repertoire was compared before and after mRNA vaccination in 10 to 11 COVID-19 convalescent patients and a few infection-naive healthy vaccine recipients. Post-COVID blood samples from convalescent patients were collected a median of approximately 93 days after diagnosis, with a range of 35 to 161 days. The cultures were stimulated with overlapping spike peptide pools from SARS-CoV-2 and from the common cold coronaviruses HCoV-NL63, HCoV-OC43 and HCoV-229E.

The treatment or condition label, as the study defines it: roughly 10-day PBMC culture with coronavirus spike peptide pools or control peptides (ViraFEST assay). The study used the ViraFEST assay, which expanded antigen-specific T cells with peptide pools and then identified expanded clonotypes by TCR sequencing. The convalescent patients' positive SARS-CoV-2 PCR tests were from March to December 2020, which was before the Alpha, Beta and Delta variants emerged in the United States. PBMCs were cultured at two million per well in IMDM supplemented with roughly 5% human AB serum and about 9.6 IU/ml IL-2, with about 9 ug/ml peptide pools added. On days 3 and 7, half of the culture medium was replaced with fresh IL-2-containing medium. CD4+ T cells were isolated after 10 days of culture through negative selection using the EasySep CD4+ T cell isolation kit. Ficoll-Paque Plus gradient centrifugation was used to isolate PBMCs from whole blood, and the isolated PBMCs were then either used fresh or cryopreserved at -140C. Triplicate wells were generally used for each culture condition.

The CDR1 and CDR2 encoded by the germline V gene are SGHAT and FQNNGV. V sheds 5 bases and J sheds 7 bases, leaving 8 bases between their ends. The CDR3 has 11 amino acids, counting the end cysteine and phenylalanine. Left in the record is the CDR3 DNA by itself, 33 bases read in frame from the first base. Overall study outcomes, separate from this receptor: Relatively few convalescent patients were included in the study, and early timepoints after natural infection were not analyzed. Among the post-vaccine SARS-CoV-2-reactive clones in convalescent patients, a median around 90% showed up only after vaccination, which suggests vaccine-specific priming. Of the vaccine-specific clones found in convalescent patients, nearly all (304 of 307) were mono-reactive for SARS-CoV-2 spike instead of being cross-reactive with common cold coronaviruses. Although the median number of SARS-CoV-2-reactive clonotypes went up from more than 20 after infection to some 37 after vaccination, the increase was not significant.

The receptor was isolated from a human donor who had recovered from COVID-19. The chain is assembled from TRBV11-2 and TRBJ1-2; no D gene call is confident. Sequencing used CD4+ T cells from blood, cultured in vitro. The CDR3 protein is CASSPGSGYTF. DNA sequence: TGTGCCAGCAGCCCTGGTAGTGGCTACACCTTC.